Following are 4 T cell receptor beta chains from one sample sequenced in a study of blood T cell repertoires in COVID-19. This table comes from immunoSEQ multiplex PCR, and its TCRdb copy is limited to in-frame clones, with some not included. This table has about 380,000 clones, around 84% appearing once. Sequenced: peripheral blood. The receptor set was obtained from a human donor with acute or convalescent COVID-19. The donor label of this sample is uncertain.

The rearrangement uses TRBV5-1 and TRBJ1-1; D ambiguous. The CDR3 runs to 13 residues. V lost 2 bases and J lost 10, with 15 bases in between. Germline V gene data show CDR1 as SGHRS and CDR2 as YFSETQ. The CDR3 DNA reads TGCGCCAGCAGCTTAGGGAGGGATCGACGAGCTTTCTTT. Translating it yields CASSLGRDRRAFF. Based on the CDR3 plus reference TRBV5-1 and TRBJ1-1, the full variable domain is KAGVTQTPRYLIKTRGQQVTLSCSPISGHRSVSWYQQTPGQGLQFLFEYFSETQRNKGNFPGRFSGRQFSNSRSEMNVSTLELGDSALYLCASSLGRDRRAFFGQGTRLTVV.

This clone was seen only a few times. The rearrangement joins TRBV7-2 to TRBJ1-5; D perhaps matches TRBD1 (6 bases). The V gene's germline CDR1 is SGHTA and CDR2 FQGNSA. Trimming removed 1 base at V and 7 bases at J, with 14 bases between. CDR3 length: 15 residues. CDR3: CASSLGWGGRQPQHF. CDR3 nucleotides: TGTGCCAGCAGCTTAGGTTGGGGGGGCAGACAGCCCCAGCATTTT.

The chain uses TRBV6-2 or TRBV6-3 and TRBJ1-6; 7 positions match TRBD1. The CDR3 has 14 residues. Germline V gene data show CDR1 as MNHEY and CDR2 as SVGEGT. With 5 bases clipped from V and 4 bases from J, the junction kept 2 bases outside the gene matches. CDR3 coding DNA: TGTGCCAGCAGTGGACAGGTATATAATTCACCCCTCCACTTT. As protein: CASSGQVYNSPLHF.

The V and J genes are TRBV7-9 and TRBJ1-4; 7 positions match TRBD1. This CDR3 has 15 residues. Per germline, CDR1 SEHNR and CDR2 FQNEAQ (reference sequence). V lost 2 bases and J lost 7; bases outside the gene matches: 7. CDR3 sequence: CASSLQGGGFEKLFF. DNA for the CDR3: TGTGCCAGCAGCTTACAGGGGGGCGGTTTTGAAAAACTGTTTTTT. The full variable domain, in which reference TRBV7-9 and TRBJ1-4 provide the parts outside the CDR3, is DTGVSQNPRHKITKRGQNVTFRCDPISEHNRLYWYRQTLGQGPEFLTYFQNEAQLEKSRLLSDRFSAERPKGSFSTLEIQRTEQGDSAMYLCASSLQGGGFEKLFFGSGTQLSVL.